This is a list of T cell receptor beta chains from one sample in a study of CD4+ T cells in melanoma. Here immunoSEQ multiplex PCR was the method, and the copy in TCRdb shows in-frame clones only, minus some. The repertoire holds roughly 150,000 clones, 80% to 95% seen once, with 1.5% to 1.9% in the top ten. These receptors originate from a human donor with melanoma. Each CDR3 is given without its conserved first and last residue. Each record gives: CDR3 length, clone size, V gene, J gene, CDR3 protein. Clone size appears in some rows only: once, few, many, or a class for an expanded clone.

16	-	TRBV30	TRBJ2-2	AWSGSRTSGGNTGELF
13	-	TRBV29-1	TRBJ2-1	SAGSGPDAYNEQF
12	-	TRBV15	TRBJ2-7	ATSRDRPSHEQY
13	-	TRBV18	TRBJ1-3	ASSPLGSGGNTIY
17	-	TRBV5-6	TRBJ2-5	ASSSLRTGLAGVGETQY
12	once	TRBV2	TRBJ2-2	ASRTHENTGELF
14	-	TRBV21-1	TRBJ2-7	ASTPSREYRSYEQY
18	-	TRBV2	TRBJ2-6	AKRRPSTQAIASGANVLT
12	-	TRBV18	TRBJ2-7	ASSPDRGQLEQY
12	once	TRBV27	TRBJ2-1	ASSLNGANNEQF
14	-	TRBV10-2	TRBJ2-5	ASSEASGLGGETQY
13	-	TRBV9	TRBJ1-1	ASSLGDGRNTEAF
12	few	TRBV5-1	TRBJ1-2	ASSPGSSGEGYT
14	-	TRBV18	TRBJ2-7	ASSPSGGTRGYEQY
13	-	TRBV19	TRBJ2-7	ASTVGTSGGYEQY
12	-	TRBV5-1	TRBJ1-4	ASRPTGLGEKLF
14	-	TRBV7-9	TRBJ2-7	ASSLGAGGQGYEQY
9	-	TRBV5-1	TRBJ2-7	ASSWGYEQY
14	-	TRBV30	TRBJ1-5	AWRGTGVSSNQPQH
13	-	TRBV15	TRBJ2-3	ATIQWASGTDTQY
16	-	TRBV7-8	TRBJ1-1	ASSLVGTGGWGNTEAF
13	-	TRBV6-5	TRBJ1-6	ASSLSRTVNSPLH